A selection of T cell receptor beta chains follows, all from one sample in a study of CD8 T cells in ankylosing spondylitis. TCRdb redid the calling of the 5' RACE reads with MiXCR, one entry per CDR3 protein. This sample yields over 600,000 distinct CDR3 sequences, of which roughly 19% are seen a single time; about a fifth belongs to the top ten. The specimen was blood, either unsorted or a sorted T cell fraction (not recorded which). These receptors all come from a male donor with ankylosing spondylitis. The CDR3 runs from the conserved cysteine through the conserved F or W. The D gene is left open where the match is weak. Expanded clones get a size class; other rows say once, few or many, or leave the size out.

clone size,V gene,D gene,CDR3 length,J gene,CDR3 protein,CDR3 DNA
many,TRBV29-1,NA,12,TRBJ1-1,CSVVGGRTEAFF,TGCAGCGTTGTGGGGGGGCGAACTGAAGCTTTCTTT
once,TRBV14,TRBD2,15,TRBJ2-7,CASSLTSGISYEQYF,TGTGCCAGCAGCCTGACTAGCGGGATATCCTACGAGCAGTACTTC
few,TRBV7-2,NA,15,TRBJ1-1,CASSAQGHMNTEAFF,TGTGCCAGCAGCGCACAGGGCCACATGAACACTGAAGCTTTCTTT
NA,TRBV12-3/TRBV12-4,NA,13,TRBJ1-2,CASSTPRGYGYTF,TGTGCCAGCAGCACGCCGAGGGGGTATGGCTACACCTTC
few,TRBV5-1,NA,13,TRBJ2-7,CASYLAPGYEQYF,TGCGCCAGCTATCTAGCCCCGGGGTACGAGCAGTACTTC
NA,TRBV12-3/TRBV12-4,NA,12,TRBJ1-1,CASRIGEAEAFF,TGTGCCAGCAGGATCGGGGAAGCTGAAGCTTTCTTT
few,TRBV5-5,NA,15,TRBJ2-7,CASSLTGLISYEQYF,TGTGCCAGCAGCTTGACAGGGCTGATCTCCTACGAGCAGTACTTC
few,TRBV19,NA,16,TRBJ2-5,CASSELDKTKQETQYF,TGTGCCAGTAGTGAGCTAGACAAGACGAAACAAGAGACCCAGTACTTC
NA,TRBV7-2,NA,13,TRBJ2-1,CASSLVLSGEQFF,TGTGCCAGCAGCTTAGTGCTCTCCGGTGAGCAGTTCTTC
few,TRBV5-1,TRBD1,14,TRBJ2-5,CASRSGTVQETQYF,TGCGCCAGCAGGTCCGGGACAGTCCAAGAGACCCAGTACTTC
few,TRBV7-2,NA,14,TRBJ1-4,CASSRAGKASELFF,TGTGCCAGCAGCCGAGCGGGGAAGGCCTCTGAACTGTTTTTT
NA,TRBV7-9,TRBD2,16,TRBJ2-1,CASRPPSGSSYNEQFF,TGTGCCAGCAGGCCCCCCAGCGGGAGCTCCTACAATGAGCAGTTCTTC
few,TRBV25-1,NA,16,TRBJ2-3,CASSTGVLSSTDTQYF,TGTGCCAGCAGTACCGGGGTTCTCTCTAGCACAGATACGCAGTATTTT
NA,TRBV2,NA,14,TRBJ2-3,CASSGTVSTDTQYF,TGTGCCAGCAGTGGGACAGTTAGCACAGATACGCAGTATTTT
NA,TRBV20-1,TRBD2,19,TRBJ2-2,CSARAYVGTSGRAAGELFF,TGCAGTGCTAGAGCCTACGTAGGGACTAGCGGGAGGGCTGCCGGGGAGCTGTTTTTT
few,TRBV7-2,NA,14,TRBJ2-3,CASSSRTKTDTQYF,TGTGCCAGCAGCTCAAGGACCAAGACAGATACGCAGTATTTT
few,TRBV30,NA,13,TRBJ2-2,CAWSTRLSGELFF,TGTGCCTGGAGTACCCGACTCTCCGGGGAGCTGTTTTTT
NA,TRBV20-1,TRBD1,13,TRBJ2-7,CSAMGQGTYEQYF,TGCAGTGCTATGGGACAGGGAACCTACGAGCAGTACTTC
NA,TRBV29-1,NA,11,TRBJ2-1,CSARINNEQFF,TGCAGCGCCCGGATTAACAATGAGCAGTTCTTC
NA,TRBV15,NA,14,TRBJ2-7,CATSRDLAGREQYF,TGTGCCACCAGCAGAGATTTGGCAGGGCGCGAGCAGTACTTC
NA,TRBV20-1,TRBD2,14,TRBJ2-3,CSAQLAGGTDTQYF,TGCAGTGCTCAACTAGCGGGGGGCACAGATACGCAGTATTTT
few,TRBV7-3,TRBD2,13,TRBJ2-7,CASSLIAGSEQYF,TGTGCCAGCAGCTTAATAGCGGGAAGTGAGCAGTACTTC
NA,TRBV20-1,NA,13,TRBJ2-7,CSATTRLTYEQYF,TGCAGTGCTACGACTAGACTTACCTACGAGCAGTACTTC
few,TRBV20-1,TRBD2,17,TRBJ2-1,CSATDTSGSSPYNEQFF,TGCAGTGCAACGGATACTAGCGGGAGTTCCCCCTACAATGAGCAGTTCTTC
NA,TRBV7-3,NA,15,TRBJ1-3,CASSYSGTSGNTIYF,TGTGCCAGCAGCTATTCCGGGACATCTGGAAACACCATATATTTT
NA,TRBV29-1,TRBD1,19,TRBJ2-3,CSVEKWELEQGAGTDTQYF,TGCAGCGTTGAAAAATGGGAATTAGAACAGGGGGCTGGCACAGATACGCAGTATTTT
NA,TRBV7-2,NA,15,TRBJ2-3,CASTSTLASTDTQYF,TGTGCCAGCACCTCAACACTAGCCAGCACAGATACGCAGTATTTT
NA,TRBV7-9,TRBD2,17,TRBJ2-7,CASSLGVKRGRTYEQYF,TGTGCCAGCAGCTTAGGGGTGAAGCGGGGGCGAACCTACGAGCAGTACTTC
NA,TRBV24-1,TRBD1,18,TRBJ2-2,CATSAPPQGAFQSGELFF,TGTGCCACCAGTGCCCCTCCCCAGGGGGCCTTCCAGTCGGGGGAGCTGTTTTTT
NA,TRBV19,TRBD2,15,TRBJ2-5,CASSKSSGVQETQYF,TGTGCCAGTAGTAAGTCTAGCGGGGTCCAAGAGACCCAGTACTTC
few,TRBV2,NA,13,TRBJ2-7,CAQGGGLSYEQYF,TGTGCTCAAGGGGGGGGCCTCTCTTACGAGCAGTACTTC
few,TRBV7-8,NA,18,TRBJ1-5,CASSSEGGRRYSNQPQHF,TGTGCCAGCAGCTCAGAAGGGGGGCGGAGGTATAGCAATCAGCCCCAGCATTTT
NA,TRBV30,NA,13,TRBJ1-1,CAWSRGDDTEAFF,TGTGCCTGGAGTCGGGGGGATGACACTGAAGCTTTCTTT
many,TRBV7-9,NA,14,TRBJ2-1,CASSLGPTYNEQFF,TGCGCCAGCAGCCTGGGACCTACCTACAATGAGCAGTTCTTC
NA,TRBV2,NA,13,TRBJ2-5,CASSEAGPETQYF,TGTGCCAGCAGTGAAGCAGGGCCAGAGACCCAGTACTTC
few,TRBV20-1,NA,12,TRBJ1-1,CSARDVGTEAFF,TGCAGTGCTAGAGATGTTGGCACTGAAGCTTTCTTT
NA,TRBV7-7,NA,13,TRBJ2-3,CASSSARQNTQYF,TGTGCTAGCAGCTCAGCTCGCCAAAATACGCAGTATTTT
NA,TRBV12-3/TRBV12-4,NA,14,TRBJ2-5,CASSSANERAYQYF,TGTGCCAGCAGTTCCGCGAACGAGCGGGCCTATCAGTACTTC
few,TRBV12-3/TRBV12-4,NA,15,TRBJ1-5,CASSGGGTGNQPQHF,TGTGCCAGCAGCGGGGGGGGGACTGGCAATCAGCCCCAGCATTTT
NA,TRBV6-2/TRBV6-3,NA,13,TRBJ1-5,CASSLTGHQPQHF,TGTGCCAGCAGTTTAACAGGGCACCAGCCCCAGCATTTT
few,TRBV18,NA,14,TRBJ1-6,CASSPGGAYSPLHF,TGTGCCAGCTCACCAGGGGGCGCGTATTCACCCCTCCACTTT
few,TRBV11-1,TRBD2,17,TRBJ2-1,CASSPPGAGGGYNEQFF,TGTGCCAGCAGCCCTCCCGGGGCGGGAGGGGGGTACAATGAGCAGTTCTTC
NA,TRBV5-1,TRBD2,16,TRBJ2-3,CASSLESGGAPDTQYF,TGCGCCAGCAGCTTGGAAAGCGGGGGGGCCCCCGATACGCAGTATTTT
NA,TRBV20-1,NA,12,TRBJ2-7,CSANPSTYEQYF,TGCAGTGCCAACCCTAGCACCTACGAGCAGTACTTC
few,TRBV5-1,TRBD2,17,TRBJ2-1,CASSVRLAGVRYNEQFF,TGCGCCAGCAGCGTTCGACTAGCGGGAGTTCGGTACAATGAGCAGTTCTTC
NA,TRBV2,NA,15,TRBJ1-2,CASSEGEGLTRGYTF,TGTGCCAGCAGTGAAGGTGAGGGGTTGACTCGTGGCTACACCTTC
few,TRBV2,NA,15,TRBJ1-5,CASSELERGNQPQHF,TGTGCCAGCAGTGAATTGGAGCGGGGCAATCAGCCCCAGCATTTT
NA,TRBV27,TRBD1,15,TRBJ2-3,CASSPIDRVSDTQYF,TGTGCCAGCAGTCCAATCGACAGGGTTTCTGATACGCAGTATTTT
many,TRBV5-1,NA,12,TRBJ2-5,CASSLDTETQYF,TGCGCCAGCAGCTTGGACACAGAGACCCAGTACTTC
NA,TRBV20-1,TRBD1,15,TRBJ1-6,CSASDRALPNSPLHF,TGCAGTGCCTCGGACAGGGCGCTTCCGAATTCACCCCTCCACTTT
many,TRBV15,NA,15,TRBJ2-6,CATSRVSSGANVLTF,TGTGCCACCAGCAGAGTGTCATCTGGGGCCAACGTCCTGACTTTC
NA,TRBV6-1,TRBD2,16,TRBJ2-5,CASSGTPAGNGETQYF,TGTGCCAGCAGTGGAACCCCAGCGGGGAATGGGGAGACCCAGTACTTC
few,TRBV18,NA,15,TRBJ2-1,CASSPLAGSTNEQFF,TGTGCCAGCTCACCACTTGCCGGGAGCACAAATGAGCAGTTCTTC
NA,TRBV11-3,NA,11,TRBJ2-7,CASRTTGEQYF,TGTGCCAGCAGGACCACAGGAGAGCAGTACTTC
NA,TRBV6-1,NA,15,TRBJ2-2,CASSVWGLGTGELFF,TGTGCCAGCAGTGTATGGGGGTTAGGCACCGGGGAGCTGTTTTTT
NA,TRBV12-3/TRBV12-4,NA,13,TRBJ2-1,CASTDSVDNEQFF,TGTGCCAGCACCGATTCGGTCGACAATGAGCAGTTCTTC
NA,TRBV11-2,NA,13,TRBJ2-3,CASSPLGPNTQYF,TGTGCCAGCAGCCCTCTGGGGCCTAATACGCAGTATTTT